This TCR beta chain appears in the sequencing data of a study of early T cells in non-severe SARS-CoV-2 infection (dated by TCRdb to the early 2020s). Background for the entire study: Because TCR sequencing was done on bulk RNA from unsorted whole blood, the alpha and beta chains could not be paired. Points the paper makes about the study in general: VDJdb matching was skewed toward anti-spike CD8 responses, so virus-specific expansions were likely underestimated and private and CD4 specificities were missed.

This clonotype has more than one count but fewer than ten. Which antigen it targets is not known. Per-base quality was not reported, and no clone a single base away is much larger than it. The library was obtained by 5' RACE. Data came from a NextSeq 500. The TCR library protocol attached unique molecular identifiers to individual cDNA molecules to correct for sequencing error and PCR bias. Sequencing covered both TCR alpha and beta chains, and within each sample the abundances of alpha and beta sequences were tightly co-correlated. Per the source publication's procedure: Decombinator V4 was used to perform V gene, J gene and CDR3 annotation of TCR sequences. TCRs were defined as expanded if a significant change between any two time points was detected under a Poisson model with p below 0.0001. TCR abundances were normalised to the total number of TCRs sequenced per sample and expressed as counts per million. TRAV1-2 paired with TRAJ12, TRAJ20 or TRAJ33 defined MAIT TCRs, while TRAV10 paired with TRAJ18 defined iNKT TCRs. VDJdb, accessed on 1 November 2021, was searched for TCRs annotated for CMV, EBV and SARS-CoV-2, and TCRs annotated for more than one antigen were excluded. The raw public data were reprocessed by TCRdb itself: fastp quality trimming at Q25, MiXCR clonotype calling, in-frame beta chains only. Duplicate CDR3 protein sequences are folded into a single record with the most common DNA and genes. TCRdb's processing, not the authors', yielded these V and J calls. In all, the sample holds roughly 99,000 distinct CDR3 sequences, and around 10% of those were seen once. In total, the top ten clones hold about 8% of the sample.

The trim is 1 base for V and 9 bases for J, with a gap of 10 bases between the germline ends. The cysteine opens and the phenylalanine closes a CDR3 of 12 amino acids. CDR3 DNA is the only sequence kept; it has 36 bases, read in frame from the first base. CDR1 and CDR2 were assigned from the germline V gene (reference sequence) as DFQATT and SNEGSKA. Set within a cohort of healthcare workers in London, UK, this nested case-control study involved weekly PCR testing of nasopharyngeal swabs along with blood sampling. Healthcare workers were recruited between 23 and 31 March 2020, during the week of the UK lockdown, and were followed weekly for up to roughly 16 weeks.

The receptor chain draws on TRBV20-1 and TRBJ2-1; the D gene is not confidently resolved. The receptor's source is an adult who was a healthcare worker with PCR-confirmed SARS-CoV-2 infection or an uninfected control (not recorded which). The source material was whole blood. The encoded CDR3 is CSARVAKSEQFF. The nucleotide sequence is TGCAGTGCTAGAGTTGCGAAATCTGAGCAGTTCTTC.